Following are 12 T cell receptor beta chains from one sample sequenced in a study of siplizumab effects on memory and regulatory T cells. Their antigen targets remain unknown. Researchers maintained the mixed lymphocyte reaction cells in coculture at 37°C for six to seven days. Here immunoSEQ multiplex PCR was the method, and the copy in TCRdb shows in-frame clones only, minus some. The table includes about 13,000 clones, almost 40% detected once. The material sequenced was CFSE-low (dividing) CD8+ T cells sorted from an allogeneic mixed lymphocyte reaction. The receptors derive from a human donor in good health; the cells came from an allogeneic mixed lymphocyte reaction.

This clone has a handful of counts. The rearrangement uses TRBV6-5 and TRBJ2-1, with D possibly matching TRBD2 (6 bases). The germline CDR1 and CDR2 sequences are MNHEY and SVGAGI. V shed 2 bases and J shed 2 bases, with 7 bases lying between them. The CDR3 loop spans 14 amino acids. The CDR3 here is CASSYGGAYNEQFF. The CDR3 nucleotides are TGTGCCAGCAGTTACGGCGGGGCCTACAATGAGCAGTTCTTC.

This chain links TRBV7-9 with TRBJ1-4; no definite D call. Germline V lookup: CDR1 SEHNR, CDR2 FQNEAQ (reference sequence). This CDR3 region has 13 residues. V gave up 0 bases and J gave up 13 bases, with 12 bases separating them. The DNA for the CDR3 is TGTGCCAGCAGCTTAGCCTCGCCCCTAGGACTGTTTTTT. It specifies CASSLASPLGLFF. Filled out from reference TRBV7-9 and TRBJ1-4, the complete variable domain reads DTGVSQNPRHKITKRGQNVTFRCDPISEHNRLYWYRQTLGQGPEFLTYFQNEAQLEKSRLLSDRFSAERPKGSFSTLEIQRTEQGDSAMYLCASSLASPLGLFFGSGTQLSVL.

This clone was counted between two and nine times. V gene TRBV29-1 combines with J gene TRBJ2-3, with D possibly being TRBD2 (5 bases). Trimming removed 2 bases at V and 2 bases at J, with 14 bases between. CDR3 length equals 15 residues. In germline, CDR1 is SQVTM, CDR2 ANQGSEA. The DNA of the CDR3 is TGCAGCGTTGAATGGAGGTCATACCCCACAGATACGCAGTATTTT. Translation gives CSVEWRSYPTDTQYF.

This clone qualifies as medium-sized (0.01 to 0.1%). J is TRBJ2-7 and V is TRBV13; D possibly uses TRBD1 or TRBD2 (6 bases each). The CDR3 has 16 residues. The germline gives CDR1 PRHDT, CDR2 FYEKMQ (reference sequence). Trimming took off 4 bases at V and 2 bases at J, with 18 bases between the two ends. The CDR3 region has the DNA TGTGCCAGCAGCTCCAGGGGCGGGACTGATACCTACGAGCAGTACTTC. Its protein product is CASSSRGGTDTYEQYF.

The J gene is TRBJ1-1, the V gene TRBV20-1; 8 positions agree with TRBD1. Trimming cost V 5 bases and J 8 bases; bases outside gene matches: 1. The CDR3 loop spans 10 amino acids. CDR1 is DFQATT and CDR2 is SNEGSKA in the germline V gene (reference sequence). CDR3 DNA sequence: TGCAGTGCTCCAGGGGGCGAAGCTTTCTTT. Protein product: CSAPGGEAFF.

In its sample, this clone was seen a few times. The rearrangement uses TRBV6-5 and TRBJ2-7, with D perhaps TRBD1 or TRBD2 (6 bases each). CDR1 is MNHEY and CDR2 is SVGAGI in the germline V gene. The CDR3 length is 15 residues. V lost 5 bases, J lost 6 bases, and 20 bases lay in between. This CDR3 is CASSQEGGGRFEQYF. CDR3 nucleotides: TGTGCCAGCAGTCAAGAGGGTGGGGGGCGGTTCGAGCAGTACTTC.

This clone was seen more than once but under ten times. The genes are TRBV4-2 and TRBJ1-5, with unresolved D. V was clipped by 1 base and J by 0 bases, with 4 bases between them. CDR1 LGHNA and CDR2 YNFKEQ come from the germline V gene. The CDR3 loop spans 14 amino acids. The CDR3 DNA is TGTGCCAGCAGCCAAGGCACTAGCAATCAGCCCCAGCATTTT. Translated, it gives CASSQGTSNQPQHF.

The chain couples TRBV6-5 to TRBJ2-7; 9 bases map to TRBD1. The CDR3 spans 14 residues. J gave up 4 bases and V 3 bases, and 4 bases lay outside the gene matches. Germline V lookup: CDR1 MNHEY, CDR2 SVGAGI. Written as DNA, the CDR3 is TGTGCCAGCAGTTATATGGGACAGGGTTACGAGCAGTACTTC. Protein sequence: CASSYMGQGYEQYF.

V usage is TRBV30 and J usage is TRBJ2-7; the match to TRBD2 covers 8 bases. Germline lookup yields CDR1 GTSNPN and CDR2 SVGIG (reference sequence). Trimming took 3 bases from V and 3 from J; bases not matched to a gene: 4. The CDR3 has 13 amino acids. The CDR3 spells CAWSRLARYEQYF. The CDR3 nucleotides are TGTGCCTGGAGCCGACTAGCGCGCTACGAGCAGTACTTC.

This clone was seen a few times. This chain connects TRBV7-3 to TRBJ2-1; TRBD1 agrees at 7 bases. The length of the CDR3 is 14 residues. CDR1 and CDR2 (germline): SGHTA, FQGTGA. J gave up 8 bases and V 5 bases, and 9 bases lay outside the gene matches. CDR3 loop: CASSPTGSFHEQFF. The CDR3 DNA reads TGTGCCAGCAGCCCGACAGGGAGTTTTCATGAGCAGTTCTTC.

By share of the sample, this clone is medium-sized. J is TRBJ1-1 and V is TRBV9; D is unresolved. Germline V lookup: CDR1 SGDLS, CDR2 YYNGEE. The ends were cut back, 4 bases at V and 0 bases at J, with 10 bases in the middle. The CDR3 sequence is 14 residues long. The CDR3 region is CASSYLEVNTEAFF. CDR3 bases: TGTGCCAGCAGCTATCTCGAGGTGAACACTGAAGCTTTCTTT.

This clone was counted between two and nine times. The V call is TRBV30, the J call TRBJ1-1, with D tentatively TRBD1 (5 bases). CDR1 and CDR2 (germline): GTSNPN, SVGIG (reference sequence). Between the trimmed V and J ends, which lost 7 bases and 1 base, there was a span of 13 bases. CDR3 length equals 13 residues. The CDR3 spells CALRQRENTEAFF. DNA of the CDR3: TGTGCCTTGCGACAGAGGGAGAACACTGAAGCTTTCTTT.